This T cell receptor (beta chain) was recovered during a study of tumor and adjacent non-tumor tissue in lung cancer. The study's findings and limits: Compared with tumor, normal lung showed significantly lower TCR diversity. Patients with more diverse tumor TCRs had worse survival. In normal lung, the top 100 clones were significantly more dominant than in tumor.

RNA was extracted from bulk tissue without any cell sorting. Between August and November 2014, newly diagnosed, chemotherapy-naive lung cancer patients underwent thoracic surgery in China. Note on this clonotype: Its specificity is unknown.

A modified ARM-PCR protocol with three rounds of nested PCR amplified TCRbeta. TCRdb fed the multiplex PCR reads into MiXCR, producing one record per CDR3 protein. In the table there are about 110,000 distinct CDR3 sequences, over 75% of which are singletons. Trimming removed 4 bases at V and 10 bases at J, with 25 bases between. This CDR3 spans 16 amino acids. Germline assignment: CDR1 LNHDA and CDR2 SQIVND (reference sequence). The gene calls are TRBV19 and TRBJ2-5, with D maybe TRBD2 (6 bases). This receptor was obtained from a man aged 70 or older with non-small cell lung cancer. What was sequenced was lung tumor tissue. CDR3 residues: CASSRGESRNIDVQYF. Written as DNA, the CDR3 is TGTGCCAGTAGTAGGGGGGAATCAAGAAACATAGACGTCCAGTACTTC.